The rows below give T cell receptor beta chains drawn from one sample of a study of shared clonotypes between healthy human individuals. Generated by immunoSEQ multiplex PCR, the TCRdb table keeps only in-frame clones and is missing some. The sample lists about 2.3 million clones, 92% occurring once. What was sequenced was naive CD4+ T cells from PBMCs. These TCRs come from a man in his late teens or twenties in good health. Some clones in this sample may be carry-over from other donors' samples. Both conserved end residues are part of each CDR3. A D gene is named only where the DNA matches it firmly. Some rows mark clone size as missing; the rest say once, few, many or name a class of expanded clone.

DNA	CDR3	size	D	J	V
TGTGCCAGCAATCTAGCGGGAGGGGAATATGAGCAGTTCTTC	CASNLAGGEYEQFF	.	TRBD2	TRBJ2-1	TRBV5-8
TGTGCCAGCAGCTTGATGGGACTAGATACGCAGTATTTT	CASSLMGLDTQYF	.	.	TRBJ2-3	TRBV7-2
TGTGCCAGCAGCTTCAAGGGCGAGAGTGAGCAGTTCTTC	CASSFKGESEQFF	.	.	TRBJ2-1	TRBV11-3
TGTGCCAGCTCGCGGGGAGCTTCCAATGAAAAACTGTTTTTT	CASSRGASNEKLFF	.	.	TRBJ1-4	TRBV18
TGTGCCAGCAGTCAGTGGAGGGGGGCCACTGAAGCTTTCTTT	CASSQWRGATEAFF	.	.	TRBJ1-1	TRBV28
TGTGCCAGCAGCCCTCTTTCTACGGTACTCCAAGAGACCCAGTACTTC	CASSPLSTVLQETQYF	.	.	TRBJ2-5	TRBV9
TGTGCCAGCAACCTCAGGGGGCTTAATGGCTACACCTTC	CASNLRGLNGYTF	.	TRBD1	TRBJ1-2	TRBV28
TGTGCCAGCAGCTCGGGACAGGGGTCGACAGATACGCAGTATTTT	CASSSGQGSTDTQYF	once	TRBD1	TRBJ2-3	TRBV5-6
TGTGCCAGTAGTACTCCCGGGGGGGGGTCCGCAGATACGCAGTATTTT	CASSTPGGGSADTQYF	.	TRBD2	TRBJ2-3	TRBV19
TGTGCCAGCAGACCGACAGCGAGAAATACGCAGTATTTT	CASRPTARNTQYF	.	.	TRBJ2-3	TRBV28
TGTGCCAGCAGCTGGGGTCTAGCGGGAGGGATAAGGGATACGCAGTATTTT	CASSWGLAGGIRDTQYF	.	TRBD2	TRBJ2-3	TRBV7-2
TGTGCCATCAGTGAGGGACTAGCGGGAGGGCAAGAGACCCAGTACTTC	CAISEGLAGGQETQYF	.	TRBD2	TRBJ2-5	TRBV10-3
TGTGCCAGCAGCCCAGGACAGGGAAGAACCGGGGAGCTGTTTTTT	CASSPGQGRTGELFF	.	TRBD1	TRBJ2-2	TRBV5-8
TGTGCCAGCAGCGTAGCCGCGACAGGGCTTCACTATGGCTACACCTTC	CASSVAATGLHYGYTF	.	TRBD1	TRBJ1-2	TRBV9
TGTGCCAGCAGCCAAGCATCCTCAGGGGACAGGGGGCGCGAGACCCAGTACTTC	CASSQASSGDRGRETQYF	.	TRBD1	TRBJ2-5	TRBV14
TGTGCCAGCAGCTTAGAATTGTCTCAGTTCTTC	CASSLELSQFF	.	.	TRBJ2-1	TRBV7-9
TGTGCCAGCAGCGTAGCTAACACTGAAGCTTTCTTT	CASSVANTEAFF	.	.	TRBJ1-1	TRBV9
TGCGCCAGCAGCCCTGGGACTAGCGGGGCGGGGGAACAGCAGTACTTC	CASSPGTSGAGEQQYF	.	TRBD2	TRBJ2-5	TRBV5-1
TGTGCCTGGATGCCGGGTGGGTCCTACAATGAGCAGTTCTTC	CAWMPGGSYNEQFF	.	.	TRBJ2-1	TRBV30
TGTGCCAGCAGTCAGTCCGGACGGAACACTGAAGCTTTCTTT	CASSQSGRNTEAFF	few	.	TRBJ1-1	TRBV9
TGTGCCAGCAGTTTAGGGGGACTTGCCTACAATGAGCAGTTCTTC	CASSLGGLAYNEQFF	.	.	TRBJ2-1	TRBV28
TGCGCCAGCAGCTTGGCCGGGGGCCGTGAAGCTTTCTTT	CASSLAGGREAFF	.	.	TRBJ1-1	TRBV5-1
TGCGCCAGCAGCCAAGAGATGGACACCGGGGAGCTGTTTTTT	CASSQEMDTGELFF	.	.	TRBJ2-2	TRBV4-3
TGTGCCAGCACCCCCCTGTTCGGGACTAGTGTTGATACGCAGTATTTT	CASTPLFGTSVDTQYF	.	TRBD2	TRBJ2-3	TRBV2
TGCGCCAGCAGCCGTGGACAGGTGGAGTCCTACGAGCAGTACTTC	CASSRGQVESYEQYF	.	TRBD1	TRBJ2-7	TRBV5-1
TGTGCCAGCAGTGAAGCGCTTGGGGGGAGGGGAGAAAAACTGTTTTTT	CASSEALGGRGEKLFF	.	.	TRBJ1-4	TRBV2
TGTGCCAGCAGCGTGACAGGGGGCAATCAGCCCCAGCATTTT	CASSVTGGNQPQHF	once	TRBD1	TRBJ1-5	TRBV11-2
TGCAGCGTTGCCAATGGGCCTGAAGCTTTCTTT	CSVANGPEAFF	.	.	TRBJ1-1	TRBV29-1
TGTGCCAGTAGTATAGTTGGGGCAGCGGTGGGGCCCCAGCATTTT	CASSIVGAAVGPQHF	.	.	TRBJ1-5	TRBV19
TGTGCCAGCAGTTCATTCGCGCAGGCGGCTGAAGCTTTCTTT	CASSSFAQAAEAFF	.	.	TRBJ1-1	TRBV27
TGTGCCAGCACCAGGGACAGGCCCAATCAGCCCCAGCATTTT	CASTRDRPNQPQHF	.	TRBD1	TRBJ1-5	TRBV28
TGTGCCAGCAGCCGCGGGACAGACTCCTACGAGCAGTACTTC	CASSRGTDSYEQYF	.	.	TRBJ2-7	TRBV4-2
TGCGCCAGCAGCCAAGATGGGACCGGGGAGCTGTTTTTT	CASSQDGTGELFF	.	.	TRBJ2-2	TRBV4-3
TGTGCCAGCAGGTTGATCGGCGGGGACATCACCGGGGAGCTGTTTTTT	CASRLIGGDITGELFF	.	.	TRBJ2-2	TRBV7-7
TGTGCCAGCACCTTGAAGTGGACTGACACCGGGGAGCTGTTTTTT	CASTLKWTDTGELFF	.	.	TRBJ2-2	TRBV28
TGCGCCAGCAGCCAAGATAATAGCGGGAGCTACGAGCAGTACTTC	CASSQDNSGSYEQYF	.	TRBD2	TRBJ2-7	TRBV4-3